These 28 T cell receptor beta chains share one sample of origin, sequenced in a study of CD8 T cells in Susac syndrome. An input of roughly 0.45 to 1 ug of RNA was subjected to reverse transcription using random hexamers. A single record per CDR3 protein comes from TCRdb applying MiXCR to the immunoSEQ multiplex PCR reads. The sample lists under 110,000 distinct CDR3 sequences, approximately 94% seen once, with over 0.4% in the top ten. The material sequenced was CD8+ T cells from PBMCs. Receptors originate from a human donor with Susac syndrome.

The V gene is TRBV12-3 or TRBV12-4, the J gene TRBJ1-5; 7 nucleotides line up with TRBD1. V dropped 5 bases and J dropped 12; count of bases not matched to a gene: 7. The CDR3 sequence is 12 residues long. Written as DNA, the CDR3 is TGTGCCAGCAGTCCTAACAGGGGTGGCCAGCATTTT. Translation gives CASSPNRGGQHF.

In DNA form, the CDR3 reads TGTGCCAGCAGCTCGATCCGGGACTCCTTGGAGACCCAGTACTTC. Translating it yields CASSSIRDSLETQYF. The V call is TRBV7-9, the J call TRBJ2-5; TRBD2 is a possible D gene (6 bases). CDR1 and CDR2 from the germline V gene are SEHNR and FQNEAQ (reference sequence). CDR3 length: 15 residues. Between the trimmed V and J ends, which lost 4 bases and 5 bases, there was a span of 17 bases.

This sequence joins TRBV6-6 and TRBJ2-3, with D unresolved. Deletions cut 2 bases from V and 2 bases from J, with 11 bases between. CDR1 is MNHNY, CDR2 SVGAGI, per germline (reference sequence). This CDR3 is built from 15 residues. The CDR3 DNA follows: TGTGCCAGCAGTTACCTGCCTACTTCCACAGATACGCAGTATTTT. It translates to CASSYLPTSTDTQYF.

V is TRBV6-5 and J is TRBJ2-5; the D gene is possibly TRBD1 (6 bases). This CDR3 spans 16 amino acids. Germline loops: CDR1 MNHEY, CDR2 SVGAGI. V lost 2 bases to trimming and J lost 1 base, with 14 bases between them. The CDR3 is CASSYQSGVPQETQYF. Written as DNA, the CDR3 is TGTGCCAGCAGTTACCAATCAGGGGTCCCCCAAGAGACCCAGTACTTC.

The chain has TRBV5-4 and TRBJ2-3; D is possibly TRBD2 (7 bases). CDR3 length equals 18 residues. V was shortened by 4 bases and J by 0 bases, with 21 bases between the two germline ends. Germline CDR1 reads SGHNT; CDR2 reads YYREEE (reference sequence). CDR3 in DNA: TGTGCCAGCAGCCCGTTGGGGGGCGGGGGAGCTAGCACAGATACGCAGTATTTT. Translating gives CASSPLGGGGASTDTQYF.

The chain recombines TRBV9 with TRBJ2-1; TRBD2 matches 12 bases. The V gene's germline CDR1 is SGDLS and CDR2 YYNGEE. This CDR3 comprises 17 residues. After removal of 1 base from V and 4 bases from J, the junction contained 6 bases not matched to a gene. CDR3 residues: CASSVPQGTSGYNEQFF. The CDR3 nucleotides are TGTGCCAGCAGCGTACCCCAGGGGACTAGCGGGTACAATGAGCAGTTCTTC. Together with reference TRBV9 and TRBJ2-1, the CDR3 gives the full variable domain: DSGVTQTPKHLITATGQRVTLRCSPRSGDLSVYWYQQSLDQGLQFLIQYYNGEERAKGNILERFSAQQFPDLHSELNLSSLELGDSALYFCASSVPQGTSGYNEQFFGPGTRLTVL.

This clonotype was recorded only once. The chain is built from TRBV12-3 or TRBV12-4 and TRBJ1-5; D gene uncertain. With 5 bases removed from V and 10 bases from J, the gap between germline ends came to 12 bases. The CDR3 consists of 12 residues. CDR3 DNA: TGTGCCAGCAGTGCAGATAAGTATCCCCAGCATTTT. It encodes CASSADKYPQHF.

The chain has TRBV6-5 and TRBJ2-5; a possible D gene is TRBD1 (5 bases). Trimming left V 8 bases short and J 1 base short, with 17 bases between. CDR3 length: 15 amino acids. In germline, CDR1 is MNHEY, CDR2 SVGAGI. The CDR3 nucleotides read TGTGCCAGCTGGGGCAGAGGAGCCCCCCAAGAGACCCAGTACTTC. Translating it yields CASWGRGAPQETQYF.

The V call is TRBV24-1, the J call TRBJ1-1, with 10 bases fitting TRBD1. Germline assignment: CDR1 KGHDR and CDR2 SFDVKD. Trimming at V came to 7 bases and at J to 3 bases, leaving 10 bases not matched to a gene. The CDR3 has 16 amino acids. In DNA, the CDR3 is TGTGCCACCAGGGCCTCCGGGACAGGGGAAGACACTGAAGCTTTCTTT. It is translated as CATRASGTGEDTEAFF.

This chain connects TRBV4-2 to TRBJ1-2; D ambiguous. Germline assignment: CDR1 LGHNA and CDR2 YNFKEQ. The CDR3 has 13 amino acids. The V end was cut by 3 bases, the J end by 4 bases, with 9 bases between. The CDR3 nucleotides are TGTGCCAGCAGCCAGGCAGAAACCTATGGCTACACCTTC. This translates into CASSQAETYGYTF.

Here the CDR3 DNA reads TGTGCCAGCAGCTTAGGTCCCACTACTAGCACAGATACGCAGTATTTT. Translation gives CASSLGPTTSTDTQYF. The J gene is TRBJ2-3, the V gene TRBV5-6, with D hard to call. Germline assignment: CDR1 SGHDT and CDR2 YYEEEE. V lost 2 bases to trimming and J lost 0 bases, with 13 bases between them. CDR3 length equals 16 residues.

The chain combines TRBV7-7 with TRBJ2-5, with 7 nucleotides matching TRBD2. From germline, CDR1 is SSHAT and CDR2 FNYEAQ (reference sequence). V gave up 1 base and J gave up 5 bases; unmatched junction bases: 4. This CDR3 comprises 14 residues. As DNA, the CDR3 is TGTGCCAGCAGCTTAGGTGGTAGCGGGGAGACCCAGTACTTC. Amino acids: CASSLGGSGETQYF.

V gene TRBV11-2 combines with J gene TRBJ2-3; maybe TRBD1 (6 bases). The CDR3 has 15 residues. CDR1 and CDR2 (germline): SGHAT, FQNNGV. Trimming cost V 3 bases and J 1 base, with 11 bases left between them. CDR3 nucleotides: TGTGCCAGCAGCTTCAGGGGAATAGGCACAGATACGCAGTATTTT. Translated: CASSFRGIGTDTQYF.

This rearrangement joins TRBV29-1 to TRBJ2-7; TRBD1 agrees at 7 bases. V lost 4 bases and J lost 3; bases outside the gene matches: 6. The CDR3 consists of 13 residues. The V gene's germline CDR1 is SQVTM and CDR2 ANQGSEA. CDR3 nucleotide sequence: TGCAGCGTTGGTGAAGGGGGCAACTACGAGCAGTACTTC. It is translated as CSVGEGGNYEQYF.

The rearrangement uses TRBV4-3 and TRBJ2-1; 7 nucleotides align to TRBD1. From germline, CDR1 is LGHNA and CDR2 YSLEER. The CDR3 spans 15 residues. V shed 4 bases, J shed 4 bases, and the junction held 7 bases outside the gene matches. The CDR3 DNA is TGCGCCAGCAGCCTCAACCGACAGGGTTACAATGAGCAGTTCTTC. This translates into CASSLNRQGYNEQFF.

The chain has TRBV7-9 and TRBJ2-5, with a possible D match to TRBD1 (6 bases). Germline V gene lookup returns CDR1 SEHNR and CDR2 FQNEAQ (reference sequence). The CDR3 covers 14 residues. V dropped 8 bases and J dropped 2 bases, with 15 bases sitting between them. The CDR3 protein is CASGQQGWQETQYF. CDR3 DNA: TGTGCCAGCGGGCAACAGGGTTGGCAAGAGACCCAGTACTTC.

The chain uses TRBV3-1 and TRBJ2-3; unclear D gene. The CDR3 has 15 residues. The ends were cut back, 4 bases at V and 5 bases at J, with 16 bases in the middle. CDR1 is LGHDT, CDR2 YNNKEL, per germline (reference sequence). This CDR3 reads CASSPTPYGVDTQYF. The CDR3 nucleotides read TGTGCCAGCAGCCCAACACCCTATGGGGTAGATACGCAGTATTTT.

The chain carries TRBV27 and TRBJ2-4; 7 bases align to TRBD2. The CDR3 consists of 15 residues. The V and J ends lost 1 base and 7 bases, in that order; junction bases with no gene match: 7. CDR1 MNHEY and CDR2 SMNVEV come from the germline V gene (reference sequence). In DNA, the CDR3 is TGTGCCAGCAGTTTATGGAGCGGGATGGGGAACATTCAGTACTTC. Its translation is CASSLWSGMGNIQYF.

This clonotype has just a few counts. V and J are TRBV7-3 and TRBJ2-7, with TRBD1 matching over 7 bases. Trimming cost V 4 bases and J 0 bases; bases outside gene matches: 6. CDR1 and CDR2 (germline): SGHTA, FQGTGA. This CDR3 spans 15 amino acids. This CDR3 reads CASSSLQGPSYEQYF. The CDR3, as DNA: TGTGCCAGCAGCTCCCTACAGGGGCCCTCCTACGAGCAGTACTTC.

V usage is TRBV16 and J usage is TRBJ2-4; possibly TRBD1 or TRBD2 for D (5 bases each). Germline V gene lookup returns CDR1 KGHSY and CDR2 FQNENV. CDR3 length equals 15 residues. The ends were cut back, 5 bases at V and 0 bases at J, with 11 bases in the middle. The CDR3 nucleotides are TGTGCCAGCAGCAGGGACGGTCTAGCCAAAAACATTCAGTACTTC. Encoded protein: CASSRDGLAKNIQYF.

The V and J genes are TRBV9 and TRBJ1-4; tentatively, D is TRBD1 (5 bases). CDR1 and CDR2 (germline): SGDLS, YYNGEE. The V and J ends lost 0 bases and 4 bases respectively, with 10 bases between them. The CDR3 is made up of 15 amino acids. The CDR3 DNA is TGTGCCAGCAGCGTAGCCGGGGGTTATAATGAAAAACTGTTTTTT. It specifies CASSVAGGYNEKLFF.

This chain uses TRBV9 with TRBJ2-3, with 11 nucleotides matching TRBD2. CDR1 is SGDLS and CDR2 is YYNGEE in the germline V gene. The CDR3 sequence is 14 residues long. J was trimmed by 6 bases and V by 0 bases; bases with no gene match: 0. The CDR3 region has the DNA TGTGCCAGCAGCGTAGGACTAGCGGGGGATACGCAGTATTTT. Its protein is CASSVGLAGDTQYF.

The genes are TRBV5-4 and TRBJ1-6; unclear D gene. V gave up 7 bases and J gave up 5 bases, with 13 bases separating them. This CDR3 contains 14 residues. The germline gives CDR1 SGHNT, CDR2 YYREEE (reference sequence). CDR3 amino acids: CASGTGIDNSPLHF. The CDR3 nucleotides are TGTGCCAGCGGTACGGGGATAGATAATTCACCCCTCCACTTT.

The DNA of the CDR3 is TGTGCCAGCAGCGTAGGAACTAGCGGGGGAGCTGAGCAGTTCTTC. Protein sequence: CASSVGTSGGAEQFF. This chain joins TRBV9 and TRBJ2-1, with TRBD2 matching 11 bases. The CDR3 covers 15 residues. V was clipped by 0 bases and J by 9 bases; unmatched bases: 5. The germline CDR1 and CDR2 sequences are SGDLS and YYNGEE.

The chain employs TRBV6-2 or TRBV6-3 and TRBJ1-2; D not resolved. Germline CDR1 and CDR2: MNHEY and SVGEGT. Trimming shortened V by 6 bases and J by 4 bases, and 6 bases separated the two germline ends. CDR3 length: 11 amino acids. CDR3 amino acids: CASRQSYGYTF. In DNA, the CDR3 is TGTGCCAGCAGACAGAGCTATGGCTACACCTTC.

This chain joins TRBV6-4 and TRBJ2-2; TRBD2 matches at 8 bases. The germline gives CDR1 MRHNA, CDR2 SNTAGT. Trimming took 4 bases from V and 3 from J; bases not matched to a gene: 1. The CDR3 loop spans 14 amino acids. The CDR3 loop is CASSAGGDTGELFF. In DNA form, the CDR3 reads TGTGCCAGCAGTGCCGGGGGGGACACCGGGGAGCTGTTTTTT.

V gene TRBV9 combines with J gene TRBJ1-2; TRBD1 matches at 10 bases. Trimming took 4 bases from V and 4 from J; bases not matched to a gene: 7. Germline V lookup: CDR1 SGDLS, CDR2 YYNGEE. The length of the CDR3 is 15 residues. The CDR3 here is CASSSGDRGAYGYTF. The CDR3 DNA reads TGTGCCAGCAGCTCCGGGGACAGGGGAGCCTATGGCTACACCTTC.

The chain links TRBV9 to TRBJ2-2; D uncertain. Trimming stripped 0 bases from V and 6 bases from J, with 18 bases between. Germline-derived CDR1 and CDR2 are SGDLS and YYNGEE. The CDR3 extends over 17 amino acids. CDR3 sequence reads: CASSVEIAVVEAGELFF. As DNA, the CDR3 is TGTGCCAGCAGCGTAGAGATTGCGGTGGTCGAGGCCGGGGAGCTGTTTTTT. The complete variable domain, with remaining parts taken from reference TRBV9 and TRBJ2-2, reads DSGVTQTPKHLITATGQRVTLRCSPRSGDLSVYWYQQSLDQGLQFLIQYYNGEERAKGNILERFSAQQFPDLHSELNLSSLELGDSALYFCASSVEIAVVEAGELFFGEGSRLTVL.